The clone carrying this TCR beta chain was counted only a few times. Its antigen is undetermined. These data come from a study of T cell repertoires in cytomegalovirus infection. Across the whole study: Public TCR beta signatures were indicative of both CMV infection and a matching HLA type.

Study findings and constraints: The ex vivo response was dominated by HLA-C-restricted CMV-specific TCR beta clonotypes. Adding up the frequency of public TCR beta families identified people who carried CMV plus the relevant HLA.

TCRdb analysed the reads with MiXCR anew, one entry per CDR3 protein. The repertoire consists of approximately 500,000 distinct CDR3 sequences, with roughly a third occurring once and the leading ten covering about 17%. Germline V gene sequence: CDR1 SGHTA, CDR2 FQGNSA. This CDR3 region has 15 residues. Unmatched junction bases numbered 6, after V lost 6 bases and J lost 2 bases. The receptor was isolated from a human donor in good health (CMV status not recorded). Some clones in this sample may be carry-over from other donors' samples. The specimen comprised cultured PBMCs, sampled from culture after CMV antigen stimulation. This chain joins TRBV7-2 and TRBJ1-5, with 8 bases that match TRBD1. DNA for the CDR3: TGTGCCAGCAGAGGACAGGGCGTTGGCAATCAGCCCCAGCATTTT. Amino acid sequence: CASRGQGVGNQPQHF.